This TCR beta chain was identified during a study of T cell changes during pregnancy in multiple sclerosis. TCRdb keeps only in-frame clones here, not all; method: immunoSEQ multiplex PCR. Here the sample spans about 80,000 clones, about 91% being singletons. The CDR3 spans 14 residues. The V and J ends lost 5 bases and 6 bases, in that order; junction bases with no gene match: 6. Germline loops: CDR1 MDHEN, CDR2 SYDVKM. The chain combines TRBV28 with TRBJ2-1; TRBD1 agrees at 8 bases. This specimen was peripheral blood, taken before pregnancy. The source is a female donor with multiple sclerosis, enrolled in a pregnancy study. The CDR3 coding sequence is TGTGCCAGCAGTATTCCGACAGGGGTCAATGAGCAGTTCTTC. As protein: CASSIPTGVNEQFF.